Below, 21 T cell receptor beta chains from the same sample are listed, as sequenced in a study of OX40 agonist ivuxolimab in advanced cancers. Library method: the immunoSEQ multiplex PCR assay. What TCRdb holds here is the immuneACCESS table cut down to in-frame rearrangements. Part of the clones is not present; checked against another copy, under half of the missing clones reflect an unresolved V gene, and the others are unexplained. Recorded for this sample are roughly 100,000 clones; about 90% of them occurred a single time. The ten largest clonotypes hold around 1.5% of the sample. Sequences were derived from CD4+ or CD8+ T cells sorted from blood, sampled in a trial of the OX40 agonist ivuxolimab. These TCRs come from an adult with an advanced solid tumor such as melanoma, head and neck, liver or kidney cancer.

This clone was seen just once. This chain uses TRBV5-5 with TRBJ2-3; 7 bases match TRBD1. J gave up 0 bases and V 4 bases, and 11 bases lay outside the gene matches. The V gene's germline CDR1 is SGHKS and CDR2 YYEKEE (reference sequence). The CDR3 has 17 amino acids. CDR3 sequence: CASSDRTGQTSTDTQYF. For the CDR3, the DNA is TGTGCCAGCAGCGATCGGACAGGCCAAACTAGCACAGATACGCAGTATTTT.

Only one count was recorded for this clone. V gene TRBV27 combines with J gene TRBJ2-7, with TRBD1 as a possible D gene (6 bases). V lost 4 bases, J lost 1 base, and 8 bases lay in between. Germline V CDR1 and CDR2: MNHEY, SMNVEV (reference sequence). The CDR3 length is 13 residues. The chain's CDR3 is CASSSDRSYEQYF. The DNA of the CDR3 is TGTGCCAGCAGTTCGGACAGATCCTACGAGCAGTACTTC.

The J gene is TRBJ2-7, the V gene TRBV15, with TRBD2 matching over 7 bases. In germline, CDR1 is LNHNV, CDR2 YYDKDF (reference sequence). The length of the CDR3 is 16 residues. The V gene end was trimmed by 0 bases and the J gene end by 3 bases; junction bases not matched to a gene: 8. The CDR3 DNA reads TGTGCCACCAGCAGAGACAGGCCTAGCGGTCGCTACGAGCAGTACTTC. Translated, it gives CATSRDRPSGRYEQYF.

The V and J genes are TRBV7-9 and TRBJ2-1; 9 bases are a match to TRBD1. Germline V CDR1 and CDR2: SEHNR, FQNEAQ (reference sequence). V lost 1 base, J lost 2 bases, and 3 bases stayed unmatched. The CDR3 extends over 16 amino acids. The CDR3 here is CASSLGGQGPYNEQFF. The CDR3 bases are TGTGCCAGCAGCTTAGGTGGACAGGGGCCCTACAATGAGCAGTTCTTC.

J is TRBJ1-1 and V is TRBV30; 7 bases line up with TRBD1. J was trimmed by 2 bases and V by 3 bases; bases with no gene match: 6. The CDR3 spans 14 residues. Germline lookup yields CDR1 GTSNPN and CDR2 SVGIG (reference sequence). Here the CDR3 DNA reads TGTGCCTGGAGGGGGGACAGAAGAAACACTGAAGCTTTCTTT. It is translated as CAWRGDRRNTEAFF.

The chain employs TRBV19 and TRBJ2-7, with 11 bases that match TRBD2. The CDR3 totals 15 residues. With V trimmed by 5 bases and J by 5 bases, 8 bases remained unmatched. The germline V gene encodes CDR1 LNHDA and CDR2 SQIVND (reference sequence). The CDR3 spells CASSATSGILNEQYF. CDR3 bases: TGTGCCAGTAGTGCGACTAGCGGGATACTTAACGAGCAGTACTTC.

V usage is TRBV2 and J usage is TRBJ2-5; 7 positions match TRBD2. The junction had 10 bases not matched to a gene; V was cut back by 4 bases and J by 5 bases. Germline V CDR1 and CDR2: SNHLY, FYNNEI. CDR3 length: 15 amino acids. The CDR3 here is CASSVGLTSVETQYF. CDR3 sequence (DNA): TGTGCCAGCAGTGTTGGGTTAACTAGCGTTGAGACCCAGTACTTC.

V is TRBV9 and J is TRBJ2-1, with D possibly being TRBD1 (6 bases). CDR1 and CDR2 (germline): SGDLS, YYNGEE. Trimming cost V 0 bases and J 7 bases, with 8 bases left between them. The CDR3 length is 13 residues. CDR3 loop: CASSVDRANEQFF. The CDR3 nucleotides read TGTGCCAGCAGCGTAGACAGGGCTAATGAGCAGTTCTTC.

This sequence joins TRBV28 and TRBJ1-5; D is unclear. Trimming stripped 10 bases from V and 3 bases from J, with 10 bases between. CDR1 and CDR2 from the germline V gene are MDHEN and SYDVKM. This CDR3 has 12 amino acids. CDR3 sequence: CATRRLNQPQHF. CDR3 coding DNA: TGTGCCACCCGACGGCTCAATCAGCCCCAGCATTTT.

The rearrangement uses TRBV21-1 and TRBJ1-5; the D call of TRBD1 is as the table states it, not checked on the DNA. TRBV21-1 is designated a pseudogene. The length of the CDR3 is 17 residues. Written as DNA, the CDR3 is TGTGCCAGCAGCCGCCCCTACATGGGGCTAAGCAATCAGCCCCAGCATTTT. This codes for CASSRPYMGLSNQPQHF.

The CDR3 sequence: CASSVETSRAGVNNEQFF. Written as DNA, the CDR3 is TGTGCCAGCAGCGTAGAGACCAGCCGGGCGGGAGTAAACAATGAGCAGTTCTTC. V and J are TRBV9 and TRBJ2-1; TRBD2 matches 7 bases. The CDR3 loop spans 18 amino acids. J was trimmed by 5 bases and V by 0 bases; bases with no gene match: 14. Germline V gives CDR1 SGDLS, CDR2 YYNGEE.

This chain connects TRBV11-2 to TRBJ2-7; 7 bases are a match to TRBD2. The CDR3 loop spans 14 amino acids. Germline V gives CDR1 SGHAT, CDR2 FQNNGV. Trimming at V came to 5 bases and at J to 0 bases, leaving 4 bases not matched to a gene. The CDR3 coding sequence is TGTGCCAGCAGCCTCACGGGGGGCTCCTACGAGCAGTACTTC. Protein product: CASSLTGGSYEQYF.

The rearrangement links TRBV11-3 to TRBJ2-1; no definite D call. CDR1 and CDR2 from the germline V gene are SGHNT and YENEEA. Trimming took off 0 bases at V and 0 bases at J, with 6 bases between the two ends. This CDR3 has 15 residues. CDR3 residues: CASSLEASSYNEQFF. CDR3 DNA: TGTGCCAGCAGCTTAGAGGCGAGCTCCTACAATGAGCAGTTCTTC.

The chain links TRBV9 to TRBJ2-5; a weak D match, TRBD1 (5 bases). V was pared by 5 bases and J by 1 base, with 9 bases between. CDR3 length: 13 amino acids. Germline values: CDR1 SGDLS, CDR2 YYNGEE. The CDR3 nucleotides read TGTGCCAGCAGTCGACAGATCCAAGAGACCCAGTACTTC. Translation gives CASSRQIQETQYF.

The chain is built from TRBV20-1 and TRBJ1-2, with D unclear. V lost 7 bases and J lost 2, with 8 bases in between. The CDR3 spans 11 residues. CDR1 DFQATT and CDR2 SNEGSKA come from the germline V gene (reference sequence). This CDR3 reads CSGYSNYGYTF. The CDR3 DNA reads as TGCAGTGGGTACAGCAACTATGGCTACACCTTC.

V usage is TRBV6-6 and J usage is TRBJ2-1; TRBD2 matches 8 bases. The junction had 7 bases not matched to a gene; V was cut back by 10 bases and J by 5 bases. The CDR3 is made up of 13 amino acids. CDR1 and CDR2 from the germline V gene are MNHNY and SVGAGI (reference sequence). Here the CDR3 reads CAIQTGGNNEQFF. CDR3 nucleotide sequence: TGTGCCATTCAGACGGGGGGGAACAATGAGCAGTTCTTC.

V usage is TRBV7-2 and J usage is TRBJ1-2; 10 nucleotides agree with TRBD1. Trimming cost V 2 bases and J 4 bases; bases outside gene matches: 7. The germline gives CDR1 SGHTA, CDR2 FQGNSA. The length of the CDR3 is 16 residues. This CDR3 is CASSLSATGGLYGYTF. CDR3 bases: TGTGCCAGCAGCTTAAGCGCGACAGGGGGCCTCTATGGCTACACCTTC.

This chain uses TRBV19 with TRBJ1-1; D unresolved. V lost 1 base to trimming and J lost 6 bases, with 6 bases between them. This CDR3 contains 12 residues. The germline CDR1 and CDR2 sequences are LNHDA and SQIVND (reference sequence). CDR3 protein: CASSIAPAEAFF. CDR3 nucleotide sequence: TGTGCCAGTAGTATAGCCCCTGCTGAAGCTTTCTTT.

The sample holds one count of this clone. The rearrangement links TRBV9 to TRBJ2-7; no clear D. Per the germline V gene, CDR1 is SGDLS and CDR2 is YYNGEE. The CDR3 covers 15 residues. Trimming took 4 bases from V and 7 from J, leaving 21 bases between them. The CDR3, as DNA: TGTGCCAGCAGCCCCCGACAAGATCCACTGGGGGAGCAGTACTTC. Its translation is CASSPRQDPLGEQYF.

The chain employs TRBV2 and TRBJ2-3, with D possibly matching TRBD1 (7 bases). Looked up from germline, CDR1 is SNHLY and CDR2 is FYNNEI. Between the trimmed V and J ends, which lost 6 bases and 2 bases, there was a span of 15 bases. The CDR3 contains 15 residues. The CDR3 spells CASSRQGGVTDTQYF. CDR3 nucleotides: TGTGCCAGCAGCCGACAGGGCGGGGTCACAGATACGCAGTATTTT.

The chain has TRBV30 and TRBJ2-4; no definite D call. V shed 5 bases and J shed 6 bases, with 11 bases lying between them. Germline V CDR1 and CDR2: GTSNPN, SVGIG (reference sequence). The CDR3 extends over 12 amino acids. The CDR3, as DNA: TGTGCCTGGGGCGGCTACGGAAACATTCAGTACTTC. Its translation: CAWGGYGNIQYF.